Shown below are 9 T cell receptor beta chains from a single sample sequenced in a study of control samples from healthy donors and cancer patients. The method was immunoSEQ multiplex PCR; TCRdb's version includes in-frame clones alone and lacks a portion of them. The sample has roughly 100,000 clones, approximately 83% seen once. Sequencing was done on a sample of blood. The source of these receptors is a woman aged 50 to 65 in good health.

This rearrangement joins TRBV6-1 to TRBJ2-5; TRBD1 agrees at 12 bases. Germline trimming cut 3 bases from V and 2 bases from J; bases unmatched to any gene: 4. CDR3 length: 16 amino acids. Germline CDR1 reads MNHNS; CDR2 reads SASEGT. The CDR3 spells CASSEGQGAPQETQYF. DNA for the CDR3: TGTGCCAGCAGTGAGGGACAGGGGGCCCCACAAGAGACCCAGTACTTC.

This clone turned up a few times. The CDR3 is CASSYAEYGYTF. The CDR3 DNA follows: TGTGCCAGCAGCTATGCGGAATATGGCTACACCTTC. The V and J genes are TRBV5-4 and TRBJ1-2; D is uncertain. The CDR3 contains 12 residues. V lost 3 bases and J lost 5, with 8 bases in between. Germline V gene data show CDR1 as SGHNT and CDR2 as YYREEE (reference sequence).

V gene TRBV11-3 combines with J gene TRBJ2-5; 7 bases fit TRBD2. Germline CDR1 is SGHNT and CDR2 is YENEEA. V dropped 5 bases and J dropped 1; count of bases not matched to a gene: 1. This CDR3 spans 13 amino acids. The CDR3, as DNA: TGTGCCAGCAGCCCGGGGGGCCAAGAGACCCAGTACTTC. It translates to CASSPGGQETQYF.

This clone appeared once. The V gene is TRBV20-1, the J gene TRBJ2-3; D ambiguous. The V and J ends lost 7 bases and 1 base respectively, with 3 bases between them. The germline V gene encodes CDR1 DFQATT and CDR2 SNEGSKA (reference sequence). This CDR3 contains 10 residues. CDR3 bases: TGCAGTGGGGGCACAGATACGCAGTATTTT. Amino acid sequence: CSGGTDTQYF.

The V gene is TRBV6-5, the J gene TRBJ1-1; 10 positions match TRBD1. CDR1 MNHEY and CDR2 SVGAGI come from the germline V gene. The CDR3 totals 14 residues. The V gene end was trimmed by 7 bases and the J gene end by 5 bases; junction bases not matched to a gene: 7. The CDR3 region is CASNQDRGPTEAFF. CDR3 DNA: TGTGCCAGCAACCAAGACAGGGGGCCTACTGAAGCTTTCTTT.

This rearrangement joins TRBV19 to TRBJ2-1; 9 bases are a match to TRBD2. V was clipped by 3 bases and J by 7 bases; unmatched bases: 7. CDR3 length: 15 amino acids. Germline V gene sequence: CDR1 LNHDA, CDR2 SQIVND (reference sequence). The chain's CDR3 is CASSMGIAGDNEQFF. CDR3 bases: TGTGCCAGTAGTATGGGGATAGCGGGAGATAATGAGCAGTTCTTC.

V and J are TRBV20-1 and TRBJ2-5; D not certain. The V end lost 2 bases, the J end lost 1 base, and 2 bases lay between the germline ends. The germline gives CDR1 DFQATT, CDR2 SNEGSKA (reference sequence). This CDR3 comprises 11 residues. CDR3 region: CSARPQETQYF. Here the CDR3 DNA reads TGCAGTGCTAGACCCCAAGAGACCCAGTACTTC.

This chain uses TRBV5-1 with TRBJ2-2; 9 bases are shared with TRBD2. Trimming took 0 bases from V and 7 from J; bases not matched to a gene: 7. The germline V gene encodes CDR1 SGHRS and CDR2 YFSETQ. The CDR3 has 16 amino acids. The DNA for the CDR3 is TGCGCCAGCAGCTTGGAATTAGCGGGAGTTAACGGGGAGCTGTTTTTT. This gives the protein CASSLELAGVNGELFF.

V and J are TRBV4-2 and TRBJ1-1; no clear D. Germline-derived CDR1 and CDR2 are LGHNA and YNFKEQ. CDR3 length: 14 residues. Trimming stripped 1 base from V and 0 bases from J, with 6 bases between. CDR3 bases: TGTGCCAGCAGCCAAGGTGGACTGAACACTGAAGCTTTCTTT. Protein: CASSQGGLNTEAFF.